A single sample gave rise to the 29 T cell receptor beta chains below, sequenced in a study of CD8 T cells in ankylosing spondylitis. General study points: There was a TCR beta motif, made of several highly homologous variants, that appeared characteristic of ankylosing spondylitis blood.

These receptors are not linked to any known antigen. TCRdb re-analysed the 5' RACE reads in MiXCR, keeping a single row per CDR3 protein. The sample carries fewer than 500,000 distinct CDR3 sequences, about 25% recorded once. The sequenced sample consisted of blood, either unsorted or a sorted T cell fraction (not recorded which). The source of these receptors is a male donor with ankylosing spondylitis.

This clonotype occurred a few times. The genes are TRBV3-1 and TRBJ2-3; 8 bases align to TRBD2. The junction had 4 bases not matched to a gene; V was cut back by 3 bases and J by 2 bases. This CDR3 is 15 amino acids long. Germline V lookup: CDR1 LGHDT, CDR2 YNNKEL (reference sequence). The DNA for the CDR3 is TGTGCCAGCAGCCATAGCGGGACCTACACAGATACGCAGTATTTT. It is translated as CASSHSGTYTDTQYF.

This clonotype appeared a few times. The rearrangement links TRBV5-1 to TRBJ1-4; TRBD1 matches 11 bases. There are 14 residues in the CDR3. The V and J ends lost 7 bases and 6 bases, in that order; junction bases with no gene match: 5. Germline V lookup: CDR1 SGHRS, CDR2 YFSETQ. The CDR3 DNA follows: TGCGCCAGCGCGAGGGACAGGGGGGATGAAAAACTGTTTTTT. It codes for CASARDRGDEKLFF.

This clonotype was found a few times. The CDR3 bases are TGTGCCAGCAGCCTCCGACAGGATAATTCACCCCTCCACTTT. Residues: CASSLRQDNSPLHF. The chain has TRBV7-9 and TRBJ1-6; TRBD1 is a possible D gene (6 bases). The V gene lost 5 bases and the J gene lost 5 bases, with 10 bases spanning the gap. CDR3 size: 14 residues. CDR1 SEHNR and CDR2 FQNEAQ come from the germline V gene (reference sequence).

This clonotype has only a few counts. This CDR3 reads CATNIGGVTEAFF. The CDR3 nucleotides read TGCGCCACCAATATCGGGGGGGTGACTGAAGCTTTCTTT. The gene calls are TRBV10-2 and TRBJ1-1; weak D call: TRBD1 (5 bases). Germline V CDR1 and CDR2: WSHSY, SAAADI. V gave up 10 bases and J gave up 5 bases, with 17 bases separating them. CDR3 length equals 13 residues.

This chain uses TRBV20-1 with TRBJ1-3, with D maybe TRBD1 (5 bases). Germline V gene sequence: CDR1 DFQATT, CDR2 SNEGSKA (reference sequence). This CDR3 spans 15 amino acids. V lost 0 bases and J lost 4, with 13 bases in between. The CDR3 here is CSARDFRAGGNTIYF. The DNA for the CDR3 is TGCAGTGCTAGAGACTTCAGGGCAGGCGGAAACACCATATATTTT.

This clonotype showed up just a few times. CDR3 sequence reads: CASSKGGWTEAFF. The CDR3 nucleotides read TGCGCCAGCAGCAAGGGGGGCTGGACTGAAGCTTTCTTT. The V gene is TRBV5-1, the J gene TRBJ1-1, with D tentatively TRBD1 (6 bases). There are 13 residues in the CDR3. Germline V gives CDR1 SGHRS, CDR2 YFSETQ. Trimming removed 4 bases from V and 5 bases from J, with 12 bases in between.

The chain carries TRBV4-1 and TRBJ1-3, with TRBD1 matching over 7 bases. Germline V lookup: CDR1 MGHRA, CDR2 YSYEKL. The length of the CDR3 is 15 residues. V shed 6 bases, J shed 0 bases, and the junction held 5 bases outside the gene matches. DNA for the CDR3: TGCGCCAGCAGGGACAGGTATCGCTCTGGAAACACCATATATTTT. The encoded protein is CASRDRYRSGNTIYF.

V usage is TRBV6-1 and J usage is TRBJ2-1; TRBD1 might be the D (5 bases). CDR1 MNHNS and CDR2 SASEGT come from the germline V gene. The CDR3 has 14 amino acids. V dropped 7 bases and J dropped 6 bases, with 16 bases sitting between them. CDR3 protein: CASTQGAGRNEQFF. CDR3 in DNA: TGTGCCAGCACCCAAGGGGCAGGGCGCAATGAGCAGTTCTTC.

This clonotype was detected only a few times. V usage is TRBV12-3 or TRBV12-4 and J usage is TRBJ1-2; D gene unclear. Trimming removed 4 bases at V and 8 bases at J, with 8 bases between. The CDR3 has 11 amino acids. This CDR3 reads CASSYPEGYTF. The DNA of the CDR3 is TGTGCCAGCAGTTACCCCGAGGGCTACACCTTC.

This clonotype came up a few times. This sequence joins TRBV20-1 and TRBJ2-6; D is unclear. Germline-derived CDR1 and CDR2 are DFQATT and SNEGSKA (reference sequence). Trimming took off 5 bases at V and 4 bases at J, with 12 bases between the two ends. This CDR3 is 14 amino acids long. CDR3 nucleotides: TGCAGTGCTCTGAAGGTTCGCGGGGCCAACGTCCTGACTTTC. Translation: CSALKVRGANVLTF.

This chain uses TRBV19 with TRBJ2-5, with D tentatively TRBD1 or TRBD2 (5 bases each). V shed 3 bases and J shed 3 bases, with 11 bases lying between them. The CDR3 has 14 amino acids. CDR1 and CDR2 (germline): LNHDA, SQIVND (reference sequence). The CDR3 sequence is CASSIGTQKETQYF. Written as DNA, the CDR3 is TGTGCCAGTAGTATCGGGACGCAAAAAGAGACCCAGTACTTC.

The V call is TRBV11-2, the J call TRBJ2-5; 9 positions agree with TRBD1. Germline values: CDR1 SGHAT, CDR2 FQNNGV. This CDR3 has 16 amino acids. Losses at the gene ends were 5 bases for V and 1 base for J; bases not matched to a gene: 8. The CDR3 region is CASSRDRAASQETQYF. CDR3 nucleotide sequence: TGTGCCAGCAGCAGGGACAGGGCCGCTTCCCAAGAGACCCAGTACTTC.

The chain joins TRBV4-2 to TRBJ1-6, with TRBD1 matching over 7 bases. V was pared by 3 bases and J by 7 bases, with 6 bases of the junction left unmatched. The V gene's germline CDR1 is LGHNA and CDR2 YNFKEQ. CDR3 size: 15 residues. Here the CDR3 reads CASSHRDSRNSPLHF. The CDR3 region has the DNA TGTGCCAGCAGCCACAGGGACAGCCGGAATTCACCCCTCCACTTT.

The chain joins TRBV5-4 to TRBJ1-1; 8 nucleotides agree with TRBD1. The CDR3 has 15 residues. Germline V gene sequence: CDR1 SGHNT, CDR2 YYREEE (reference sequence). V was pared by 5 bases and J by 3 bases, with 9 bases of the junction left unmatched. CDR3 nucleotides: TGTGCCAGCAGTCCTGGGCCAGGGGGCGACACTGAAGCTTTCTTT. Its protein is CASSPGPGGDTEAFF.

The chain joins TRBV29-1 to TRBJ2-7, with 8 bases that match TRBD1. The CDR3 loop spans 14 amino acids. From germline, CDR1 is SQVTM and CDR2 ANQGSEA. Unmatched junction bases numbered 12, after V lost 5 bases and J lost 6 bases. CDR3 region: CSVQDREQLFEQYF. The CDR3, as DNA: TGCAGCGTTCAGGACAGGGAACAACTATTCGAGCAGTACTTC.

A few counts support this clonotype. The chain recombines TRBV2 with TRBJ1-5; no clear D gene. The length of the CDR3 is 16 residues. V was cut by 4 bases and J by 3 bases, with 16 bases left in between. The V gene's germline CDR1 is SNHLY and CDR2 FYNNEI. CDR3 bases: TGTGCCAGCAGTGCGTTGTCAGGCATGAACAATCAGCCCCAGCATTTT. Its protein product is CASSALSGMNNQPQHF.

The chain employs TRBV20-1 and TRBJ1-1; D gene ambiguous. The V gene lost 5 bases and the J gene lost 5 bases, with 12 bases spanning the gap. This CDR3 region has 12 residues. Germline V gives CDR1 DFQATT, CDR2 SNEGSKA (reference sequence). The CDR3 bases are TGCAGTGCTTGGAGTCGGAAAACTGAAGCTTTCTTT. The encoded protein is CSAWSRKTEAFF.

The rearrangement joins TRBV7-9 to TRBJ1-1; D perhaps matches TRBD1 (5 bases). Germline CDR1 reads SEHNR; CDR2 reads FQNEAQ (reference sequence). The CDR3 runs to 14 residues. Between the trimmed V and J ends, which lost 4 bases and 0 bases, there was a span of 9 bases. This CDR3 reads CASSSQDMNTEAFF. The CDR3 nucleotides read TGTGCCAGCAGCTCACAGGACATGAACACTGAAGCTTTCTTT.

CDR3 protein: CSVRTGQGEKLFF. In DNA form, the CDR3 reads TGCAGCGTCCGGACAGGGCAAGGCGAAAAACTGTTTTTT. The chain has TRBV29-1 and TRBJ1-4; 8 bases are shared with TRBD1. This CDR3 has 13 residues. V lost 6 bases, J lost 8 bases, and 8 bases stayed unmatched. Germline V gene lookup returns CDR1 SQVTM and CDR2 ANQGSEA. The full variable domain, completed using reference TRBV29-1 and TRBJ1-4, is SAVISQKPSRDICQRGTSLTIQCQVDSQVTMMFWYRQQPGQSLTLIATANQGSEATYESGFVIDKFPISRPNLTFSTLTVSNMSPEDSSIYLCSVRTGQGEKLFFGSGTQLSVL.

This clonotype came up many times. The CDR3 sequence: CASSLGVAGLSEQYV. In DNA form, the CDR3 reads TGTGCCAGCAGCTTAGGGGTTGCGGGTCTATCCGAGCAGTACGTC. V is TRBV7-9 and J is TRBJ2-7, with D possibly matching TRBD2 (5 bases). The CDR3 covers 15 residues. The V and J ends lost 1 base and 6 bases respectively, with 16 bases between them. Germline V CDR1 and CDR2: SEHNR, FQNEAQ (reference sequence).

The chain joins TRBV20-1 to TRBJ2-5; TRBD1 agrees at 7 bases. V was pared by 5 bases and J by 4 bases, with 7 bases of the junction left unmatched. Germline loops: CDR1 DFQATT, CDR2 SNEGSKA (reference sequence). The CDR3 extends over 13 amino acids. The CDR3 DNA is TGCAGTGCTTCCTCGCCAGGGGGAGAGACCCAGTACTTC. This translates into CSASSPGGETQYF.

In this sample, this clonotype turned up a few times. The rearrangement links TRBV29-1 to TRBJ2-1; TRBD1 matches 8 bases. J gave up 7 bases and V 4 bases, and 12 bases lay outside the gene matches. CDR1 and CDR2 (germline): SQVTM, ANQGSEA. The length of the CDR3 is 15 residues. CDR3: CSVGGIGQGGNEQFF. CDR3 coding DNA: TGCAGCGTTGGGGGGATAGGACAGGGCGGGAATGAGCAGTTCTTC.

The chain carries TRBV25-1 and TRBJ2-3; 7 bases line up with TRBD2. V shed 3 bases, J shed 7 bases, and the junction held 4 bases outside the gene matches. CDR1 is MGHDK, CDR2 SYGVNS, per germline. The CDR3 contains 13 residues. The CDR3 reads CASSEGGRNTQYF. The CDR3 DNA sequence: TGTGCCAGCAGTGAGGGCGGGAGAAATACGCAGTATTTT.

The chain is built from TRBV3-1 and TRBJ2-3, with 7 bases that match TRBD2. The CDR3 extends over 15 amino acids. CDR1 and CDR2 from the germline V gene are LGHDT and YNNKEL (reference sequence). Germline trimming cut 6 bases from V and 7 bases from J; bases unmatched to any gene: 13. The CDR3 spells CASSRDYETGNTQYF. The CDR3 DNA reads TGTGCCAGCAGTCGGGACTATGAAACGGGAAATACGCAGTATTTT.

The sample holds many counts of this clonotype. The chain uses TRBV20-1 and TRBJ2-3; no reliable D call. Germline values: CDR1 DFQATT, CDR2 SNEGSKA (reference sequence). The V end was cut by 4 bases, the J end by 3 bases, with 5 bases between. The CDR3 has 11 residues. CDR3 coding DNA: TGCAGTGCTATCTTGACAGATACGCAGTATTTT. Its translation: CSAILTDTQYF.

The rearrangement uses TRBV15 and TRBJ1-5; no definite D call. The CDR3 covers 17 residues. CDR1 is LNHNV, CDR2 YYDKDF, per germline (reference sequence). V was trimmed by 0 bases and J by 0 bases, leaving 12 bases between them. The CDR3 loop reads CATSREYSGYSNQPQHF. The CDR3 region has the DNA TGTGCCACCAGCAGAGAATATTCGGGATATAGCAATCAGCCCCAGCATTTT.

The CDR3 loop is CASKSDGLWPQHF. In nucleotides, the CDR3 is TGTGCCAGCAAGTCAGATGGACTGTGGCCCCAGCATTTT. V usage is TRBV6-2 or TRBV6-3 and J usage is TRBJ1-5, with D uncertain. This CDR3 contains 13 residues. The V end was cut by 7 bases, the J end by 9 bases, with 16 bases between. Germline V gene sequence: CDR1 MNHEY, CDR2 SVGEGT.

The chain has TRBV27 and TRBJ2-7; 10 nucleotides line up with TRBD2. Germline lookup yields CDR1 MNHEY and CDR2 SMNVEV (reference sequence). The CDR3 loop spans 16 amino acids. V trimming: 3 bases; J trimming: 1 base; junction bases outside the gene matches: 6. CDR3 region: CASSFSGRVLSYEQYF. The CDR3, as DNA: TGTGCCAGCAGTTTCAGCGGGAGGGTCCTTTCCTACGAGCAGTACTTC.

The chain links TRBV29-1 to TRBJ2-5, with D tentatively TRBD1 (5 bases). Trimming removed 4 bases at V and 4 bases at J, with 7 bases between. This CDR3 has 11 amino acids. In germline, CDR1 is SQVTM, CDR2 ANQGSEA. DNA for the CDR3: TGCAGCGTTGTTAGGGGAGAGACCCAGTACTTC. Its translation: CSVVRGETQYF.